These T cell receptor beta chains were read from a single sample in a study of blood T cell repertoires in COVID-19. The protocol was immunoSEQ multiplex PCR, while the TCRdb copy is restricted to in-frame clones and leaves out a portion. The sample shows some 180,000 clones, roughly 84% of them seen only once. Source material: PBMCs or T cells enriched from blood (not recorded which). The receptors were sampled from a woman in her 30s who had been exposed to COVID-19. The CDR3 runs from the conserved cysteine through the conserved F or W. The D gene is left open where the match is weak. Clone size is shown for a subset of rows, as once, few, many or a class of expanded clone.

cdr3_aa,cdr3_nt,clone_size,j_call,v_call,d_call
CASSLTREKGNQPQHF,TGTGCCAGCAGCTTGACCAGGGAAAAGGGCAATCAGCCCCAGCATTTT,.,TRBJ1-5,TRBV5-6,.
CASSPGQGGAGNTIYF,TGTGCCAGCAGCCCCGGACAGGGAGGCGCTGGAAACACCATATATTTT,few,TRBJ1-3,TRBV7-3,TRBD1
CASSAGTGGLNTQYF,TGTGCCAGCTCGGCCGGGACAGGGGGCTTGAATACGCAGTATTTT,.,TRBJ2-3,TRBV18,TRBD1
CASSKEGPSGGVRVEQYF,TGTGCCAGCAGCAAAGAGGGGCCTAGCGGGGGGGTGCGGGTCGAGCAGTACTTC,.,TRBJ2-7,TRBV21-1,.
CASSPTGPHFEAFF,TGTGCCAGTAGCCCGACAGGACCTCATTTTGAAGCTTTCTTT,few,TRBJ1-1,TRBV19,.
CASSALPSGGAKLFF,TGTGCCAGCAGCGCTTTACCGTCGGGGGGAGCAAAACTGTTTTTT,.,TRBJ1-4,TRBV9,.
CAVPPETFYNEQFF,TGTGCCGTCCCCCCGGAGACTTTTTACAATGAGCAGTTCTTC,.,TRBJ2-1,TRBV2,.
CASRINRVSGNTIYF,TGTGCCAGCAGGATCAACCGAGTCTCTGGAAACACCATATATTTT,.,TRBJ1-3,TRBV6-5,.
CASSYVEREGEKLFF,TGTGCCAGCAGTTACGTGGAAAGGGAGGGTGAAAAACTGTTTTTT,once,TRBJ1-4,TRBV6-6,.
CASSSRKGTGLYEQYF,TGTGCCAGCAGCTCTAGAAAGGGGACAGGACTTTACGAGCAGTACTTC,.,TRBJ2-7,TRBV7-2,TRBD1
CAAALGRDQPQHF,TGTGCCGCGGCACTTGGGCGGGATCAGCCCCAGCATTTT,.,TRBJ1-5,TRBV15,.
CASSLGRGSYEQYF,TGTGCCAGCAGCTTGGGACGGGGTTCCTACGAGCAGTACTTC,.,TRBJ2-7,TRBV5-5,.
CASSPEGGRRQPQHF,TGTGCCAGCAGCCCGGAAGGGGGTCGGAGACAGCCCCAGCATTTT,.,TRBJ1-5,TRBV5-5,.
CASSLSGQGWSSPLHF,TGTGCCAGCAGCCTATCGGGACAGGGGTGGAGTTCACCCCTCCACTTT,.,TRBJ1-6,TRBV2,TRBD1
CASSLEPPNPEAFF,TGTGCCAGCAGCTTGGAGCCCCCGAACCCTGAAGCTTTCTTT,.,TRBJ1-1,TRBV5-5,.
CASSPLYGGEGETQYF,TGTGCCAGCTCACCACTTTACGGGGGTGAGGGAGAGACCCAGTACTTC,few,TRBJ2-5,TRBV18,.
CASSQEPRDRGYEQYF,TGTGCCAGCAGCCAAGAGCCCCGGGACAGGGGGTACGAGCAGTACTTC,.,TRBJ2-7,TRBV3-1/TRBV3-2,TRBD1
CASSLPGPTNEKLFF,TGTGCCAGCAGCTTGCCAGGGCCAACTAATGAAAAACTGTTTTTT,once,TRBJ1-4,TRBV7-2,.
CASSIRTAGTEAFF,TGTGCCAGTAGTATAAGGACGGCGGGAACTGAAGCTTTCTTT,.,TRBJ1-1,TRBV19,.